Listed below are T cell receptor beta chains from one sample, sequenced in a study of sequential checkpoint blockade in melanoma. Libraries were prepared by immunoSEQ multiplex PCR; TCRdb keeps only in-frame clonotypes and omits some of them. Among 3,800 or so clones listed, around a third were seen once. Material: tumor tissue (inferred from file names), obtained from a patient given nivolumab and ipilimumab in sequence. The receptors were gathered from a human donor with melanoma. The CDR3 runs from the conserved cysteine through the conserved F or W. D genes are given only for firm matches. The listing skips clone size in some rows; elsewhere it reads once, few, many or a size class.

NA	TRBV29-1	TRBJ2-1	TRBD1	TGCAGCGTTGCAGCGTGGGACAGGGGGCGTTACAATGAGCAGTTCTTC	CSVAAWDRGRYNEQFF
few	TRBV11-3	TRBJ2-3	TRBD2	TGTGCCAGCAGCTTAGGAGGTAGCGGGACGGGTGATACGCAGTATTTT	CASSLGGSGTGDTQYF
medium-sized	TRBV9	TRBJ2-4	NA	TGTGCCAGCAGGGGACGGCTAGCCAAAAACATTCAGTACTTC	CASRGRLAKNIQYF
NA	TRBV28	TRBJ1-4	NA	TGTGCCAGCAGTTTGTCTCCCGCGGTGACTAATGAAAAACTGTTTTTT	CASSLSPAVTNEKLFF
NA	TRBV14	TRBJ2-2	NA	TGTGCCAGCAGCCAAGGGGCTTCGGGCACCGGGGAGCTGTTTTTT	CASSQGASGTGELFF
NA	TRBV6-8	TRBJ2-7	NA	TGTGCCAGCAGGAGATACAGGTCTCTTTGGTCCTACGAGCAGTACTTC	CASRRYRSLWSYEQYF
NA	TRBV19	TRBJ2-4	NA	TGTGCCAGTAGTCTTGATTACATTCAGTACTTC	CASSLDYIQYF
NA	TRBV6-8	TRBJ2-5	TRBD2	TGTGCCAGCAGATGGACTAGGAACGGAGAGACCCAGTACTTC	CASRWTRNGETQYF
few	TRBV6-8	TRBJ2-3	TRBD1	TGTGCCATCGGGTCCGAGGGGGCGGTTGATACGCAGTATTTT	CAIGSEGAVDTQYF
few	TRBV11-3	TRBJ1-1	TRBD1	TGTGCCAGCAGCATCCCCGGGACAGCGAACACTGAAGCTTTCTTT	CASSIPGTANTEAFF
NA	TRBV28	TRBJ2-1	TRBD1	TGTGCCAGCAGCCCAAGGACAGGGGTCTACAATGAGCAGTTCTTC	CASSPRTGVYNEQFF
medium-sized	TRBV9	TRBJ1-1	TRBD1	TGTGCCAGCAGCGTAGCTGTATATCAGGGGGCAGGGAACACTGAAGCTTTCTTT	CASSVAVYQGAGNTEAFF
few	TRBV11-3	TRBJ2-1	NA	TGTGCCAGCAGGTTGGAGCGACTATACAATGAGCAGTTCTTC	CASRLERLYNEQFF
NA	TRBV11-3	TRBJ2-5	NA	TGTGCCAGCAGCCTCGACCCCGGGACCCAACTGGCGGAGACCCAGTACTTC	CASSLDPGTQLAETQYF
NA	TRBV5-1	TRBJ2-7	NA	TGCGCCAGCAGCTTGGAAGGGCGGAGCTCCTACGAGCAGTACTTC	CASSLEGRSSYEQYF
NA	TRBV18	TRBJ2-7	NA	TGTGCCAGCTCACCGTACAGGGATTCCTCCTACGAGCAGTACTTC	CASSPYRDSSYEQYF
once	TRBV29-1	TRBJ1-1	TRBD1	TGCAGCGTAACGGGACAGTACACTGAAGCTTTCTTT	CSVTGQYTEAFF
NA	TRBV11-3	TRBJ2-6	NA	TGTGCCAGCAGCCCTCAGGCGATTGGGGCCAACGTCCTGACTTTC	CASSPQAIGANVLTF
NA	TRBV5-1	TRBJ2-1	NA	TGCGCCAGCAGCCCCAGGGGTTTGGCCTACAATGAGCAGTTCTTC	CASSPRGLAYNEQFF
NA	TRBV14	TRBJ1-1	NA	TGTGCCAGCAGCCAAGATATGGGGTCTATGGACACTGAAGCTTTCTTT	CASSQDMGSMDTEAFF
few	TRBV11-3	TRBJ2-2	TRBD2	TGTGCCAGCAGCCAAGGACTAGCGGGAGCTTTTTCCGGGGAGCTGTTTTTT	CASSQGLAGAFSGELFF
few	TRBV11-3	TRBJ2-5	NA	TGTGCCAGCAGCTTACAAGGTCGTGGAGAGACCCAGTACTTC	CASSLQGRGETQYF
NA	TRBV6-8	TRBJ2-1	TRBD2	TGTGCCAGCAGTGACCTGACCGGGACTAGCGATTACAATGAGCAGTTCTTC	CASSDLTGTSDYNEQFF
NA	TRBV6-8	TRBJ1-4	NA	TGTGCCAGCAGACCGCACCCGGCGCGGGGGTTGGGTGAAAAACTGTTTTTT	CASRPHPARGLGEKLFF
NA	TRBV5-1	TRBJ1-2	NA	TGCGCCAGCAGCTTGTCTTATATTGACTATGGCTACACCTTC	CASSLSYIDYGYTF
NA	TRBV23-1	TRBJ1-1	NA	TGCGCCAGCAGTACTAACCCCCATGAAATGAACACTGAAGCTTTCTTT	CASSTNPHEMNTEAFF
few	TRBV6-8	TRBJ2-4	NA	TGTGCCAGCAGTCGATCGGGAGTGCAGGCCAAAAACATTCAGTACTTC	CASSRSGVQAKNIQYF
NA	TRBV19	TRBJ1-1	NA	TGTGCCAGTAGTATAGCGGGGGGGCAGGGAATGGTGAACACTGAAGCTTTCTTT	CASSIAGGQGMVNTEAFF
NA	TRBV18	TRBJ2-7	NA	TGTGCCAGCTCACTCACCGTTTGGTACGATGATTACTACGAGCAGTACTTC	CASSLTVWYDDYYEQYF
NA	TRBV19	TRBJ2-1	TRBD2	TGTGCCAGTAGTATAGGAACTAGCGGACGCAATGAGCAGTTCTTC	CASSIGTSGRNEQFF
NA	TRBV23-1	TRBJ2-3	NA	TGCGCCAGCAGTCAACCCGAGGCAGATACGCAGTATTTT	CASSQPEADTQYF
few	TRBV5-1	TRBJ2-1	NA	TGCGCCAGCAGCTTGGAGGGTGGCTCCTACAATGAGCAGTTCTTC	CASSLEGGSYNEQFF
few	TRBV18	TRBJ1-2	NA	TGTGCCAGCTCACCAGCCGGGCCTGGATCGGGCTACACCTTC	CASSPAGPGSGYTF
NA	TRBV25-1	TRBJ2-3	NA	TGTGCCAGCAGTGCACTAGGGGACAACACAGATACGCAGTATTTT	CASSALGDNTDTQYF
NA	TRBV6-8	TRBJ1-2	TRBD1	TGTGCCAGCAGTTACTCGAGCCCCAGGGGGCTCAATGGCTACACCTTC	CASSYSSPRGLNGYTF
NA	TRBV28	TRBJ2-2	TRBD1	TGTGCCAGCACACCGACCGTAATCCGGGACAGGGATTTCACCGGGGAGCTGTTTTTT	CASTPTVIRDRDFTGELFF
NA	TRBV6-8	TRBJ2-1	TRBD2	TGTGCCAGCAGTTACTCCTCCGGGACTAGGGGGGGGGACGATGAGCAGTTCTTC	CASSYSSGTRGGDDEQFF
NA	TRBV19	TRBJ1-2	NA	TGTGCCAGTAGTATAGATGGGAACTATGGCTACACCTTC	CASSIDGNYGYTF
many	TRBV6-8	TRBJ2-1	TRBD2	TGTGCCAGCAGCGAGAGAGAGTACCGGGGACTAGCGGGAGCTCAGGGAAATGAGCAGTTCTTC	CASSEREYRGLAGAQGNEQFF
few	TRBV1	TRBJ2-1	NA	TGCGCCAGCACCACGACCGGGCTATACAATGAGCAGTTCTTC	CASTTTGLYNEQFF
NA	TRBV19	TRBJ1-2	NA	TGTGCCAGTGAAAGACGGGGACTTACTTTTAACTATGGCTACACCTTC	CASERRGLTFNYGYTF
NA	TRBV6-7	TRBJ2-3	TRBD2	TGTGCCACCCGGATCGGACTAGCTCCAGATACGCAGTATTTT	CATRIGLAPDTQYF